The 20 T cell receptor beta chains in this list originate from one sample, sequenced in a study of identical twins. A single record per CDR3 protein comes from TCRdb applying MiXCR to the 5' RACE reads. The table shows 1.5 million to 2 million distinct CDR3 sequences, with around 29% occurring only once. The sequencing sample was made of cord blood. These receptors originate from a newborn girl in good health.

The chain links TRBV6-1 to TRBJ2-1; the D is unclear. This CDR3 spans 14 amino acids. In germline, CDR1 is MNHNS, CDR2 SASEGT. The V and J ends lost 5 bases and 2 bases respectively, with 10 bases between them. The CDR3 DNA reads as TGTGCCAGCAGTTTGACCTACGCCTACAATGAGCAGTTCTTC. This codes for CASSLTYAYNEQFF.

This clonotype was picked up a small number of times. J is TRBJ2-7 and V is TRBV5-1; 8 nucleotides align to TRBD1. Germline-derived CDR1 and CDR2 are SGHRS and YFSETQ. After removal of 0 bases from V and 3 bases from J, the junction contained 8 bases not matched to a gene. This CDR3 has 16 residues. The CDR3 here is CASSLASGGAIYEQYF. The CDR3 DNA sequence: TGCGCCAGCAGCTTGGCGTCAGGGGGCGCGATCTACGAGCAGTACTTC.

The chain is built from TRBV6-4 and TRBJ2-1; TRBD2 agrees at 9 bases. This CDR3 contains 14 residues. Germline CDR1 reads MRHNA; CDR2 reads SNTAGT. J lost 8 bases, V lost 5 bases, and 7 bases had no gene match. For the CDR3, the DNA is TGTGCCAGCAGTAACGGACTAGCGATGGATGAGCAGTTCTTC. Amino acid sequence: CASSNGLAMDEQFF.

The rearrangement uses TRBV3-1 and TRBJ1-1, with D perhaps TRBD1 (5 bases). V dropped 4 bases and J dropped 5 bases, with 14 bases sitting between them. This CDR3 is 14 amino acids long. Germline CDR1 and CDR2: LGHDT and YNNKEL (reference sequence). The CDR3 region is CASSRDFGGTEAFF. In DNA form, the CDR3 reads TGTGCCAGCAGCCGGGACTTTGGAGGGACTGAAGCTTTCTTT.

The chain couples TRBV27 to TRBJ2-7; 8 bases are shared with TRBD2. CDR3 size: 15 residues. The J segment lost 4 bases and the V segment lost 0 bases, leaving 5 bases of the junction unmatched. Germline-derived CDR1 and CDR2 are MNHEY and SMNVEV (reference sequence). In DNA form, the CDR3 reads TGTGCCAGCAGTTTATCGGCGACTAGCGAGTACGAGCAGTACTTC. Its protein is CASSLSATSEYEQYF.

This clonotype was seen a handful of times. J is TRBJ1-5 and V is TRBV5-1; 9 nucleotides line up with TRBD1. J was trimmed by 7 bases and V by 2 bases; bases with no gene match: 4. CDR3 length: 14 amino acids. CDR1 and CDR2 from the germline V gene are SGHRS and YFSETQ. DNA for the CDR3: TGCGCCAGCAGCTTAACGGGACAGGGCCAGCCCCAGCATTTT. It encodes CASSLTGQGQPQHF.

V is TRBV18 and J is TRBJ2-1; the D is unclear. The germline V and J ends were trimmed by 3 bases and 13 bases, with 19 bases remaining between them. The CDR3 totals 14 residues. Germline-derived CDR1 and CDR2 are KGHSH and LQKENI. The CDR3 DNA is TGTGCCAGCTCACCGTATTACAGCCAAGAGACCCAGTTCTTC. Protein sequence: CASSPYYSQETQFF.

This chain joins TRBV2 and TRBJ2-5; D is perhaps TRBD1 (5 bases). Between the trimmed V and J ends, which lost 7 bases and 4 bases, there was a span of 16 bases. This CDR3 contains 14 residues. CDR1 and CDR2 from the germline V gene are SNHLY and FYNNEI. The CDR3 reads CASNRGGARETQYF. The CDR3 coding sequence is TGTGCCAGCAACCGAGGTGGGGCCCGAGAGACCCAGTACTTC. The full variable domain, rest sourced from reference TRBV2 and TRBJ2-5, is EPEVTQTPSHQVTQMGQEVILRCVPISNHLYFYWYRQILGQKVEFLVSFYNNEISEKSEIFDDQFSVERPDGSNFTLKIRSTKLEDSAMYFCASNRGGARETQYFGPGTRLLVL.

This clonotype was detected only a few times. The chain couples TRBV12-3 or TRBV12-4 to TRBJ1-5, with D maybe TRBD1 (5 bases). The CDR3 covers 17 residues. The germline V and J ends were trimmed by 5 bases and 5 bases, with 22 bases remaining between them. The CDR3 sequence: CASSESWGTPIYQPQHF. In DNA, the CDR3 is TGTGCCAGCAGTGAATCGTGGGGGACCCCCATCTATCAGCCCCAGCATTTT.

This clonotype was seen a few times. The chain's CDR3 is CASRSWTSGGLKNIQYF. The CDR3 DNA follows: TGTGCCAGCAGATCCTGGACTAGCGGGGGCCTCAAAAACATTCAGTACTTC. The gene calls are TRBV11-2 and TRBJ2-4, with 13 nucleotides matching TRBD2. CDR3 size: 17 residues. Losses at the gene ends were 6 bases for V and 3 bases for J; bases not matched to a gene: 8. Germline V gene lookup returns CDR1 SGHAT and CDR2 FQNNGV.

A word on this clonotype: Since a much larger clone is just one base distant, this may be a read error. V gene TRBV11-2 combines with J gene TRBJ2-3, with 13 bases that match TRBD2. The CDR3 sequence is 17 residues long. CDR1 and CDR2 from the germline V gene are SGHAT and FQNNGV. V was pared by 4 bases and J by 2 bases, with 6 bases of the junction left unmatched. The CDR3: CASSWGLAGRNTDTQYF. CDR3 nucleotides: TGTGCCAGCAGCTGGGGACTAGCGGGACGTAACACAGATACGCAGTATTTT.

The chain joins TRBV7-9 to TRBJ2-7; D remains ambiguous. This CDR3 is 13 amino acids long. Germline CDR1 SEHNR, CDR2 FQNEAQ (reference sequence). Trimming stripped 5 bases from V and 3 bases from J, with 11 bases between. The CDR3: CASSPSLGYEQYF. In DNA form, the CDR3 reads TGTGCCAGCAGCCCTTCCTTAGGCTACGAGCAGTACTTC.

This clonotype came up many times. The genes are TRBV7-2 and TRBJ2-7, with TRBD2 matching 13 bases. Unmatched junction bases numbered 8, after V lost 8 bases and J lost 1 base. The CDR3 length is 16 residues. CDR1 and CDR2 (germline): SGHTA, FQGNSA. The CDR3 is CASSLGLAGSSYEQYF. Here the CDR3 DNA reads TGTGCCAGCTCACTGGGACTAGCGGGGAGTTCCTACGAGCAGTACTTC.

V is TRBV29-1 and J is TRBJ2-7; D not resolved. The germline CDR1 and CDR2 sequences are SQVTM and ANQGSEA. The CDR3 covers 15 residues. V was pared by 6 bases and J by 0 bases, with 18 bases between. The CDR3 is CSVAPSGPPSYEQYF. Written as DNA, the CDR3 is TGCAGCGTCGCTCCTTCCGGGCCTCCCTCCTACGAGCAGTACTTC.

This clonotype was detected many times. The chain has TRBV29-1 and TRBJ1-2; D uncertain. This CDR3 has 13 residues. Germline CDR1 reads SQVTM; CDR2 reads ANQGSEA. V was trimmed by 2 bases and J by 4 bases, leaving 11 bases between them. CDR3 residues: CSVEWKIAYGYTF. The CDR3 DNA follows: TGCAGCGTTGAATGGAAGATCGCCTATGGCTACACCTTC. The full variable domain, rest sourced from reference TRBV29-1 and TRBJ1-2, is SAVISQKPSRDICQRGTSLTIQCQVDSQVTMMFWYRQQPGQSLTLIATANQGSEATYESGFVIDKFPISRPNLTFSTLTVSNMSPEDSSIYLCSVEWKIAYGYTFGSGTRLTVV.

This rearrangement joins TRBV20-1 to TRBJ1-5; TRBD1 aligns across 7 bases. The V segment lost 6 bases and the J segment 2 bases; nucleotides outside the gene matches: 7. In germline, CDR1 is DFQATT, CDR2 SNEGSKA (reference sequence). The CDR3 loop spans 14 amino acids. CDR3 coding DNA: TGCAGTGCGCCGGACAGGCAGGGCAATCAGCCCCAGCATTTT. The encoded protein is CSAPDRQGNQPQHF.

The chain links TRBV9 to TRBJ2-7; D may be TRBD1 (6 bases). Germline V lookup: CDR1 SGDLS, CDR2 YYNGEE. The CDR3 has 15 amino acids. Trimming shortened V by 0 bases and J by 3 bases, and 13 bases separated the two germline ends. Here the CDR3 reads CASSVGGTGYYEQYF. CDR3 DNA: TGTGCCAGCAGCGTAGGCGGAACAGGGTACTACGAGCAGTACTTC.

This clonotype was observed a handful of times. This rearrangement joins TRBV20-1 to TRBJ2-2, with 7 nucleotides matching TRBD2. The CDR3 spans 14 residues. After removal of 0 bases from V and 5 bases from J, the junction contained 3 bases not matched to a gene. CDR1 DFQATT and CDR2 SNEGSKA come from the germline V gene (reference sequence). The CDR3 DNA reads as TGCAGTGCTAGAGAACCTAGCGGTACCGGGGAGCTGTTTTTT. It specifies CSAREPSGTGELFF.

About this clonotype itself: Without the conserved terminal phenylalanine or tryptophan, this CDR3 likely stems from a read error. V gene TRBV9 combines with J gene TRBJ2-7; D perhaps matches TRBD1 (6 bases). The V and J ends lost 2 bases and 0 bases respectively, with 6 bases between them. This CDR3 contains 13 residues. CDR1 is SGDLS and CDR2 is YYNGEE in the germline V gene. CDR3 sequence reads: CASSVDSSYEQYL. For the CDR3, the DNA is TGTGCCAGCAGCGTGGACAGCTCCTACGAGCAGTACTTA.

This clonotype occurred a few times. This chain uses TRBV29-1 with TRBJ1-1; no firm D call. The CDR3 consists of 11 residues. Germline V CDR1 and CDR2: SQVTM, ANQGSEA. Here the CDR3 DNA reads TGCAGTGCGCGATTGGGGACTGAAGCTTTCTTT. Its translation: CSARLGTEAFF.